This TCR beta chain was profiled in a study of cytomegalovirus exposure and HLA in healthy donors. Study outcomes and limitations: While the bulk of TCR sequences proved rare, some public TCRs turned up in many donors. It was only CMV serostatus that was available as immune exposure information.

The CDR3 consists of 13 residues. The V end lost 6 bases, the J end lost 1 base, and 9 bases lay between the germline ends. Germline V gene sequence: CDR1 SEHNR, CDR2 FQNEAQ (reference sequence). On this clone itself: Its specificity is unknown.

60 Vbeta and 13 Jbeta primers were used in PCR. Assay used: immunoSEQ multiplex PCR; TCRdb lists only in-frame clones, some missing. The table has some 120,000 clones, over 70% seen once. The chain joins TRBV7-9 to TRBJ2-5, with unresolved D. This clonotype originated in a woman in her fifties or sixties in good health and CMV-seronegative. Sequenced input: PBMCs. CDR3 protein: CASSPLVQETQYF. The CDR3 nucleotides are TGTGCCAGCAGTCCCCTAGTCCAAGAGACCCAGTACTTC.